One sample yielded the 5 T cell receptor beta chains listed below, sequenced in a study of CD8 T cells in ankylosing spondylitis. Antigen specificity for these receptors is unknown. Notes on the study in general: One TCR beta motif, made up of roughly 8 highly homologous variants, appeared characteristic of ankylosing spondylitis blood.

Using its own MiXCR run on the 5' RACE reads, TCRdb lists one record per CDR3 protein. The data contain about 800,000 distinct CDR3 sequences, about an eighth of them singletons. Sequenced input: blood, either unsorted or a sorted T cell fraction (not recorded which). These TCRs come from a male donor with ankylosing spondylitis.

The rearrangement uses TRBV18 and TRBJ2-7, with 9 bases identical to TRBD1. Germline V gene lookup returns CDR1 KGHSH and CDR2 LQKENI. V dropped 4 bases and J dropped 3; count of bases not matched to a gene: 7. This CDR3 has 15 amino acids. CDR3 sequence reads: CASSLSPGQGYEQYF. The CDR3, as DNA: TGTGCCAGCTCACTGTCACCGGGACAGGGCTACGAGCAGTACTTC.

The rearrangement joins TRBV20-1 to TRBJ1-5; D is unclear. Trimming shortened V by 0 bases and J by 7 bases, and 10 bases separated the two germline ends. CDR3 length equals 13 residues. Germline CDR1 and CDR2: DFQATT and SNEGSKA (reference sequence). CDR3: CSARDGSGQPQHF. CDR3 in DNA: TGCAGTGCTAGAGATGGGTCCGGCCAGCCCCAGCATTTT.

This chain links TRBV6-6 with TRBJ1-2, with a possible D match to TRBD1 (5 bases). The germline V gene encodes CDR1 MNHNY and CDR2 SVGAGI (reference sequence). The V and J ends lost 7 bases and 4 bases respectively, with 10 bases between them. The CDR3 has 12 residues. The CDR3 DNA sequence: TGTGCCAGCACCGACAGACCCTATGGCTACACCTTC. It codes for CASTDRPYGYTF.

This chain uses TRBV9 with TRBJ2-5; D gene ambiguous. V lost 1 base to trimming and J lost 5 bases, with 9 bases between them. The CDR3 totals 13 residues. Germline CDR1 SGDLS, CDR2 YYNGEE. CDR3 sequence reads: CASSVRTRETQYF. As DNA, the CDR3 is TGTGCCAGCAGCGTAAGGACCCGGGAGACCCAGTACTTC.

This clonotype appeared a few times. The rearrangement uses TRBV27 and TRBJ2-2, with D unclear. Germline assignment: CDR1 MNHEY and CDR2 SMNVEV (reference sequence). Trimming removed 3 bases at V and 5 bases at J, with 13 bases between. This CDR3 is built from 15 residues. The CDR3 nucleotides are TGTGCCAGCAGTTTCTACCCTCTCAGGACCGGGGAGCTGTTTTTT. Its translation is CASSFYPLRTGELFF.